These 13 T cell receptor beta chains were sequenced from one sample in a study of blood T cell repertoires in COVID-19. Sequencing was performed with immunoSEQ multiplex PCR; in TCRdb, only in-frame clones are kept and a portion is missing. This sample has fewer than 250,000 clones, with just under 85% found just once. Specimen: peripheral blood. These receptors came from a man aged 55 to 70 with COVID-19, enrolled during active disease.

The chain has TRBV9 and TRBJ2-7; 7 nucleotides align to TRBD1. Germline V gene sequence: CDR1 SGDLS, CDR2 YYNGEE. This CDR3 is built from 14 residues. With 4 bases clipped from V and 5 bases from J, the junction kept 9 bases outside the gene matches. DNA for the CDR3: TGTGCCAGCAGCCCCGCTGACAGGGTCCACGAGCAGTACTTC. As protein: CASSPADRVHEQYF.

This clone appeared a few times. This rearrangement joins TRBV19 to TRBJ2-7; a possible D gene is TRBD1 (6 bases). The CDR3 totals 16 residues. Germline values: CDR1 LNHDA, CDR2 SQIVND (reference sequence). The ends were cut back, 5 bases at V and 3 bases at J, with 20 bases in the middle. The CDR3 nucleotides are TGTGCCAGTAGTTCCAGACAGGCCCAAGATCTCTACGAGCAGTACTTC. Its translation: CASSSRQAQDLYEQYF.

This chain links TRBV7-2 with TRBJ1-3, with D hard to call. CDR1 is SGHTA and CDR2 is FQGNSA in the germline V gene. V dropped 1 base and J dropped 0 bases, with 7 bases sitting between them. The CDR3 runs 15 residues. CDR3 sequence reads: CASSLVFGSGNTIYF. The CDR3 DNA sequence: TGTGCCAGCAGCTTAGTCTTCGGCTCTGGAAACACCATATATTTT.

CDR3 coding DNA: TGTGCCAGCAGCAAAGCCGGGACAGCGAACACTGAAGCTTTCTTT. This translates into CASSKAGTANTEAFF. V usage is TRBV21-1 and J usage is TRBJ1-1; the table's D gene call, TRBD1, was not cross checked with the DNA. TRBV21-1 is noted as a pseudogene. The CDR3 is made up of 15 amino acids.

This chain connects TRBV13 to TRBJ1-5; possibly TRBD1 for D (6 bases). V lost 4 bases and J lost 2, with 15 bases in between. This CDR3 has 16 amino acids. Germline CDR1 reads PRHDT; CDR2 reads FYEKMQ (reference sequence). In nucleotides, the CDR3 is TGTGCCAGCAGCTCCCCCCCCGGACAGCGCAATCAGCCCCAGCATTTT. The encoded protein is CASSSPPGQRNQPQHF.

This chain uses TRBV23-1 with TRBJ1-1; 10 nucleotides align to TRBD1. TRBV23-1 is an ORF for which the function is uncertain. The V and J ends lost 0 bases and 7 bases, in that order; junction bases with no gene match: 5. The CDR3 extends over 15 amino acids. CDR3 bases: TGCGCCAGCAGTCAATCTCGGGACAGGGGCAATGAAGCTTTCTTT. As protein: CASSQSRDRGNEAFF.

The chain combines TRBV3-1 (or the pseudogene TRBV3-2) with TRBJ2-2; the match to TRBD2 covers 14 bases. CDR1 and CDR2 (germline): LGHDT, YNNKEL (reference sequence). The length of the CDR3 is 20 residues. V gave up 3 bases and J gave up 5 bases; unmatched junction bases: 14. CDR3 residues: CASSQAYPGTSGSGTGELFF. The CDR3 region has the DNA TGTGCCAGCAGCCAGGCCTACCCCGGGACTAGCGGGAGCGGGACCGGGGAGCTGTTTTTT.

The rearrangement uses TRBV11-2 and TRBJ1-2; 7 bases align to TRBD1. This CDR3 is built from 14 residues. Germline CDR1 reads SGHAT; CDR2 reads FQNNGV. Trimming removed 2 bases from V and 6 bases from J; junction bases left unmatched: 6. The chain's CDR3 is CASSLRGRLNGYTF. The CDR3 DNA is TGTGCCAGCAGCTTAAGGGGGCGCCTGAATGGCTACACCTTC.

The chain links TRBV19 to TRBJ1-2; TRBD1 matches at 8 bases. V lost 7 bases, J lost 6 bases, and 16 bases stayed unmatched. Germline V gene lookup returns CDR1 LNHDA and CDR2 SQIVND (reference sequence). This CDR3 region has 16 residues. Written as DNA, the CDR3 is TGTGCCAGTACCATAAACGGAGGACAGGGCGTTCATGGCTACACCTTC. This encodes CASTINGGQGVHGYTF.

The rearrangement links TRBV5-4 to TRBJ2-1; D is possibly TRBD2 (7 bases). Per the germline V gene, CDR1 is SGHNT and CDR2 is YYREEE (reference sequence). V gave up 3 bases and J gave up 0 bases, with 13 bases separating them. This CDR3 region has 16 residues. Written as DNA, the CDR3 is TGTGCCAGCAGCTCCAAGGGGGGGAGCTCCTACAATGAGCAGTTCTTC. Its translation is CASSSKGGSSYNEQFF.

The rearrangement joins TRBV5-1 to TRBJ2-7; a possible D gene is TRBD1 (5 bases). V gave up 0 bases and J gave up 0 bases, with 7 bases separating them. Germline CDR1 and CDR2: SGHRS and YFSETQ. The CDR3 is made up of 14 amino acids. The CDR3 here is CASSLARDSYEQYF. The CDR3 nucleotides read TGCGCCAGCAGCTTGGCCAGGGACTCCTACGAGCAGTACTTC.

The genes are TRBV15 and TRBJ2-5; D is unclear. This CDR3 comprises 14 residues. Germline assignment: CDR1 LNHNV and CDR2 YYDKDF (reference sequence). V was clipped by 0 bases and J by 5 bases, with 10 bases between them. The CDR3 is CATSRDPGRETQYF. The DNA of the CDR3 is TGTGCCACCAGCAGAGATCCAGGCCGGGAGACCCAGTACTTC. Drawing the rest from reference TRBV15 and TRBJ2-5, the complete variable domain is DAMVIQNPRYQVTQFGKPVTLSCSQTLNHNVMYWYQQKSSQAPKLLFHYYDKDFNNEADTPDNFQSRRPNTSFCFLDIRSPGLGDTAMYLCATSRDPGRETQYFGPGTRLLVL.

The chain links TRBV2 to TRBJ1-1; D is ambiguous. Trimming shortened V by 7 bases and J by 0 bases, and 6 bases separated the two germline ends. The CDR3 covers 12 residues. Germline values: CDR1 SNHLY, CDR2 FYNNEI. CDR3: CASTLMNTEAFF. The CDR3 DNA sequence: TGTGCCAGCACCCTTATGAACACTGAAGCTTTCTTT.